This TCR beta chain was sequenced in a study of OX40 agonist ivuxolimab in advanced cancers. The protocol was immunoSEQ multiplex PCR, while the TCRdb copy is restricted to in-frame clones and leaves out a portion. This sample has some 30,000 clones, with roughly 80% found just once. This receptor was obtained from an adult with an advanced solid tumor such as melanoma, head and neck, liver or kidney cancer. The material was CD4+ or CD8+ T cells sorted from blood, obtained in a trial of the OX40 agonist ivuxolimab.

CDR3 loop: CASSETVAGTYNEQFF. The CDR3 nucleotides read TGTGCCAGCAGTGAGACTGTAGCGGGAACTTACAATGAGCAGTTCTTC. The V gene is TRBV25-1, the J gene TRBJ2-1; TRBD2 matches 8 bases. The V and J ends lost 3 bases and 4 bases, in that order; junction bases with no gene match: 8. CDR3 length equals 16 residues. Germline V gene lookup returns CDR1 MGHDK and CDR2 SYGVNS.